This TCR beta chain was sequenced during a study of blood T cells in healthy people across ages. Notes on the study in general: Fewer expanded clones and more diversity marked long-lived versus aged donors. The donors' CMV status was not determined, possibly confounding changes in expanded clonotypes. What prevented conclusive comparison of naive and antigen-experienced cells was that PBMCs were unsorted.

Germline CDR1 is SGHDN and CDR2 is FVKESK. The CDR3 covers 13 residues. Trimming left V 0 bases short and J 7 bases short, with 8 bases between. This clonotype was counted only a few times. The target antigen is unknown. The authors ran a second PCR of about 7 to 11 cycles using a sample-barcoded 5' primer and a J-beta primer mix. MiXCR, applied by TCRdb to the 5' RACE reads, yields one record per CDR3 protein. The table lists roughly 1.5 million distinct CDR3 sequences, approximately 39% of them singletons. J is TRBJ2-3 and V is TRBV14; the D is unclear. This receptor was obtained from a woman aged 18 to 35 in good health. Material for sequencing was blood. CDR3 sequence reads: CASSQETRNTQYF. The CDR3, as DNA: TGTGCCAGCAGCCAAGAGACAAGAAATACGCAGTATTTT.